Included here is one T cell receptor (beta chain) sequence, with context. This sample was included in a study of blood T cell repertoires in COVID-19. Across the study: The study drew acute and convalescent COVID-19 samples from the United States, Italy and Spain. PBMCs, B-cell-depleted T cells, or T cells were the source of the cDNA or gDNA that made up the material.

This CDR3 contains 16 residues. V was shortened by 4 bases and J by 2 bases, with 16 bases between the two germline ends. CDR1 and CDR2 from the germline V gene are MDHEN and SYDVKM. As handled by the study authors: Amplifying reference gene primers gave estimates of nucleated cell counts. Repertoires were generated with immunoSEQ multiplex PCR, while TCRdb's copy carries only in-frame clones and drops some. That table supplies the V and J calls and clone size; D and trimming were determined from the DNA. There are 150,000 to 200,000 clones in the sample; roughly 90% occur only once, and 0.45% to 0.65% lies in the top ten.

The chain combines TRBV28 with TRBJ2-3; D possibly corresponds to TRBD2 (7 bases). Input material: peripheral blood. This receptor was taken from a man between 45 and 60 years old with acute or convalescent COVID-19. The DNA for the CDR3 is TGTGCCAGCAGTTCCCAATTTCGGGGGGCCACAGATACGCAGTATTTT. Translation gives CASSSQFRGATDTQYF.